Each of the 16 T cell receptor beta chains below was sequenced from the same sample in a study of Ad26.COV2.S vaccination and SARS-CoV-2 variants. The sample's treatment: roughly 20 received Ad26.COV2.S at low or high dose, single or two shots; five or six received placebo; per-sample allocation not given. Each sample was drawn 63 days after the first injection (of vaccine or placebo). Using immunoSEQ multiplex PCR, the repertoire was profiled, and TCRdb retains in-frame clones only, with some absent. The repertoire holds some 300,000 clones, 85% seen once, with approximately 2% in the top ten. The starting material was peripheral blood, obtained in a trial of Ad26.COV2.S vaccine versus placebo. The source is a person between 18 and 65 years old who received the Ad26.COV2.S COVID-19 vaccine or a placebo.

The chain recombines TRBV7-2 with TRBJ1-5; D perhaps matches TRBD1 (6 bases). The CDR3 has 14 amino acids. Germline V gene lookup returns CDR1 SGHTA and CDR2 FQGNSA. V lost 1 base and J 9 bases, leaving 13 bases between the germline ends. This CDR3 is CASSLVDRSGPQHF. The CDR3 DNA reads TGTGCCAGCAGCTTAGTAGACAGGTCAGGGCCCCAGCATTTT.

CDR3 nucleotide sequence: TGTGCCAGCAGTCCCGGCCAGCTCGAGGGCACTGAAGCTTTCTTT. It yields the protein CASSPGQLEGTEAFF. The chain employs TRBV6-5 and TRBJ1-1, with D hard to call. The V and J ends lost 5 bases and 4 bases respectively, with 17 bases between them. In germline, CDR1 is MNHEY, CDR2 SVGAGI. The length of the CDR3 is 15 residues.

Note on this clone: Germline and junction disagree at one end, which may indicate a read error. V gene TRBV7-7 combines with J gene TRBJ2-3; possible D gene TRBD2, 5 bases. Germline-derived CDR1 and CDR2 are SSHAT and FNYEAQ (reference sequence). The CDR3 is 15 amino acids. The CDR3 spells CASSLLGVSTDTQYF. In nucleotides, the CDR3 is TGTGCTAGCAGCTTACTCGGGGTTAGCACAGATACGCAGTATTTT.

The rearrangement uses TRBV2 and TRBJ2-1; the match to TRBD2 covers 12 bases. Germline V gene data show CDR1 as SNHLY and CDR2 as FYNNEI. With V trimmed by 6 bases and J by 6 bases, 6 bases remained unmatched. The CDR3 runs to 15 residues. Here the CDR3 reads CASSLTSGGTNEQFF. The CDR3, as DNA: TGTGCCAGCAGCCTCACTAGCGGGGGGACCAATGAGCAGTTCTTC.

The CDR3 DNA sequence: TGTGCCAGCTCACCAATAACAGGGGGCGCGGTCACTGAAGCTTTCTTT. This gives the protein CASSPITGGAVTEAFF. The rearrangement joins TRBV18 to TRBJ1-1, with 9 nucleotides matching TRBD1. Germline-derived CDR1 and CDR2 are KGHSH and LQKENI. V was pared by 2 bases and J by 4 bases, with 8 bases of the junction left unmatched. The CDR3 length is 16 residues.

This rearrangement joins TRBV7-3 to TRBJ2-4, with D possibly being TRBD2 (6 bases). This CDR3 has 15 residues. Trimming stripped 2 bases from V and 8 bases from J, with 16 bases between. Germline CDR1 SGHTA, CDR2 FQGTGA. Here the CDR3 reads CASSLEAAGTHIQYF. Written as DNA, the CDR3 is TGTGCCAGCAGCTTAGAAGCCGCGGGGACGCACATTCAGTACTTC.

The CDR3 is CASSLDKGHTEAFF. The CDR3 DNA is TGTGCCAGCAGCTTAGATAAGGGGCACACTGAAGCTTTCTTT. The rearrangement joins TRBV11-3 to TRBJ1-1; a possible D gene is TRBD1 (5 bases). CDR3 length: 14 amino acids. CDR1 and CDR2 from the germline V gene are SGHNT and YENEEA. V lost 0 bases and J lost 3, with 8 bases in between.

The chain has TRBV7-9 and TRBJ2-1, with TRBD2 identical over 13 bases. Trimming removed 5 bases from V and 5 bases from J; junction bases left unmatched: 0. Per germline, CDR1 SEHNR and CDR2 FQNEAQ (reference sequence). CDR3 length: 14 amino acids. As DNA, the CDR3 is TGTGCCAGCAGCGGGACTAGCGGGGACAATGAGCAGTTCTTC. Its translation is CASSGTSGDNEQFF. The variable domain in full, with the rest retrieved from reference TRBV7-9 and TRBJ2-1, is DTGVSQNPRHKITKRGQNVTFRCDPISEHNRLYWYRQTLGQGPEFLTYFQNEAQLEKSRLLSDRFSAERPKGSFSTLEIQRTEQGDSAMYLCASSGTSGDNEQFFGPGTRLTVL.

The chain couples TRBV24-1 to TRBJ1-1, with TRBD1 matching over 11 bases. CDR3 size: 15 residues. Germline trimming cut 3 bases from V and 4 bases from J; bases unmatched to any gene: 3. CDR1 and CDR2 from the germline V gene are KGHDR and SFDVKD. CDR3 sequence: CATSDVGQGVTEAFF. DNA of the CDR3: TGTGCCACCAGTGATGTGGGACAGGGGGTCACTGAAGCTTTCTTT.

To note about this clone: One junction end does not reproduce the germline sequence, and a read error may be involved. This chain links TRBV7-7 with TRBJ2-7; 11 bases are shared with TRBD2. The germline V gene has CDR1 SSHAT and CDR2 FNYEAQ (reference sequence). The CDR3 covers 16 residues. CDR3 sequence (DNA): TGTGCTAGCAGCAAGGGGCTAGCGGGGGGTCTTGACGAGCAGTACTTC. Translating gives CASSKGLAGGLDEQYF.

This chain joins TRBV6-1 and TRBJ2-3; 7 nucleotides match TRBD2. The germline V gene has CDR1 MNHNS and CDR2 SASEGT. The CDR3 runs to 17 residues. Losses at the gene ends were 0 bases for V and 4 bases for J; bases not matched to a gene: 10. CDR3 coding DNA: TGTGCCAGCAGTGAAGCATGGGCCACTAGCGCGTCAGATACGCAGTATTTT. The encoded protein is CASSEAWATSASDTQYF.

The chain has TRBV10-3 and TRBJ1-6; the D gene is possibly TRBD1 (5 bases). Between the trimmed V and J ends, which lost 3 bases and 0 bases, there was a span of 9 bases. CDR1 and CDR2 (germline): ENHRY, SYGVKD. This CDR3 contains 16 residues. This CDR3 reads CAISDRESSYNSPLHF. In DNA, the CDR3 is TGTGCCATCAGTGACAGGGAGAGCTCCTATAATTCACCCCTCCACTTT.

The chain uses TRBV5-1 and TRBJ2-2; D assignment may be TRBD1 or TRBD2 (5 bases each). The CDR3 is made up of 14 amino acids. The V end was cut by 4 bases, the J end by 4 bases, with 11 bases between. From germline, CDR1 is SGHRS and CDR2 YFSETQ. The CDR3 spells CASSGTGSTGELFF. In nucleotides, the CDR3 is TGCGCCAGCAGCGGGACGGGGAGCACCGGGGAGCTGTTTTTT.

V gene TRBV18 combines with J gene TRBJ1-1; D is unresolved. V lost 1 base to trimming and J lost 0 bases, with 6 bases between them. Germline CDR1 KGHSH, CDR2 LQKENI. This CDR3 contains 14 residues. The CDR3 DNA reads as TGTGCCAGCTCACCACTTCTCCTGAACACTGAAGCTTTCTTT. It is translated as CASSPLLLNTEAFF.

The CDR3 loop is CSASYGETQYF. DNA for the CDR3: TGCAGTGCGAGCTACGGGGAGACCCAGTACTTC. The rearrangement links TRBV20-1 to TRBJ2-5; D is unresolved. The length of the CDR3 is 11 residues. Per germline, CDR1 DFQATT and CDR2 SNEGSKA (reference sequence). Trimming removed 6 bases from V and 5 bases from J, with 10 bases in between.

V usage is TRBV2 and J usage is TRBJ1-2; D not resolved. The CDR3 has 13 amino acids. CDR1 is SNHLY, CDR2 FYNNEI, per germline. Trimming stripped 11 bases from V and 4 bases from J, with 17 bases between. The CDR3 nucleotides are TGTGCCTCCAGATTTGAGGCAGCCTATGGCTACACCTTC. Residues: CASRFEAAYGYTF.